The clone carrying this T cell receptor beta chain was recorded only once. Its antigen is as yet unknown. The sample originates from a study of cytomegalovirus exposure and HLA in healthy donors. PCR was performed using 60 Vbeta and 13 Jbeta primers. The protocol was immunoSEQ multiplex PCR, while the TCRdb copy is restricted to in-frame clones and leaves out a portion. The table has about 160,000 clones, 75% to 90% seen once. The donors comprised healthy bone marrow donors. General study findings and limits: Being productive about 90% or about 30% of the time was typical of most TCR beta V segments in an earlier analysis. Presence/absence results assume similar sequencing depth per donor, which may not hold.

Germline V gives CDR1 MDHEN, CDR2 SYDVKM. The ends were cut back, 2 bases at V and 1 base at J, with 8 bases in the middle. The CDR3 length is 14 residues. J is TRBJ1-1 and V is TRBV28; D remains unclear. Material for sequencing was PBMCs. This sequence was found in a man aged 30 to 45 in good health and CMV-seronegative. CDR3 nucleotides: TGTGCCAGCAGTTTAGGTGTCAGGAACACTGAAGCTTTCTTT. Translated: CASSLGVRNTEAFF.